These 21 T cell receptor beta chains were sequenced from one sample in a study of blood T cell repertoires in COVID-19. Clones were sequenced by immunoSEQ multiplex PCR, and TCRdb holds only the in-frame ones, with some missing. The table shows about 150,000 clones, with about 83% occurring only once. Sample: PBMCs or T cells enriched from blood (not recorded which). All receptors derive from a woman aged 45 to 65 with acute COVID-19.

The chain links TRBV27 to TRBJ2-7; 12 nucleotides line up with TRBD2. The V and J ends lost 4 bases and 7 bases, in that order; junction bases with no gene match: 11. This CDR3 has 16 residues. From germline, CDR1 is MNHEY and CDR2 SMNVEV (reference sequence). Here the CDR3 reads CASSSLASGRGGEQYF. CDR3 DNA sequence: TGTGCCAGCAGTTCCCTCGCTAGCGGGAGGGGCGGGGAGCAGTACTTC.

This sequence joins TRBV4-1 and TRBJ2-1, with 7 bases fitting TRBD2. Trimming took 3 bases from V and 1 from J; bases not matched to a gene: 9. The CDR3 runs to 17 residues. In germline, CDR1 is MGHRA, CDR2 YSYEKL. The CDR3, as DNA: TGCGCCAGCAGCCAGGGGGTCGGGACTAATTCCTACAATGAGCAGTTCTTC. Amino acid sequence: CASSQGVGTNSYNEQFF.

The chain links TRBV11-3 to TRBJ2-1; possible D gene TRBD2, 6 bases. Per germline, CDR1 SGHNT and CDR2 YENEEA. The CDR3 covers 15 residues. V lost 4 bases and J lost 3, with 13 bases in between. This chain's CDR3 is CASSSGTGNYNEQFF. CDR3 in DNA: TGTGCCAGCAGCTCCGGGACTGGGAACTACAATGAGCAGTTCTTC.

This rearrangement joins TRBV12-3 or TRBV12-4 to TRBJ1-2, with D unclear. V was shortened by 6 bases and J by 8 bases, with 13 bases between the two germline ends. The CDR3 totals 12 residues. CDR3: CASSPGSWGYTF. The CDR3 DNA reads TGTGCCAGCAGCCCCGGTTCGTGGGGCTACACCTTC.

This chain's CDR3 is CASSTWTGRAFF. The CDR3 DNA sequence: TGTGCCAGTAGTACCTGGACAGGAAGGGCTTTCTTT. The chain has TRBV19 and TRBJ1-1; 7 nucleotides line up with TRBD1. The CDR3 is made up of 12 amino acids. The trim removed 4 bases at V and 11 bases at J, leaving 7 bases unmatched. CDR1 and CDR2 from the germline V gene are LNHDA and SQIVND (reference sequence).

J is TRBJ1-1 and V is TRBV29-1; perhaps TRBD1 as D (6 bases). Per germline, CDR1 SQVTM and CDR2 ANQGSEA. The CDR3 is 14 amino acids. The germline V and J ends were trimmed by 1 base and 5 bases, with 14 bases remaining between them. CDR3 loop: CSVEAQQGWTEAFF. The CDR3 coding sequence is TGCAGCGTTGAAGCCCAACAGGGTTGGACTGAAGCTTTCTTT.

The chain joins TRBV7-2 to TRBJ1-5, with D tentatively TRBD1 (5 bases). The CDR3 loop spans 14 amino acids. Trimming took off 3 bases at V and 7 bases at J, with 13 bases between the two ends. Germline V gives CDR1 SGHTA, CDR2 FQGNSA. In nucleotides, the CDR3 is TGTGCCAGCAGCTTCTCACAGGTCGCCCAGCCCCAGCATTTT. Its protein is CASSFSQVAQPQHF.

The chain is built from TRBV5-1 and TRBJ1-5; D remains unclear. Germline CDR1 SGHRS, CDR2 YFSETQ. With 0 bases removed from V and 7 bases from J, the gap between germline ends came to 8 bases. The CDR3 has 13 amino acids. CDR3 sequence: CASSLDGSQPQHF. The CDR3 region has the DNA TGCGCCAGCAGCTTGGATGGGAGCCAGCCCCAGCATTTT.

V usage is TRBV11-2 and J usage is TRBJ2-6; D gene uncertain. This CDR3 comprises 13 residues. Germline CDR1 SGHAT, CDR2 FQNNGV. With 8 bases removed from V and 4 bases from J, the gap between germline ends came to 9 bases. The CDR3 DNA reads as TGTGCCAGCCTACCGGTAGGGGCCAACGTCCTGACTTTC. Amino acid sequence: CASLPVGANVLTF.

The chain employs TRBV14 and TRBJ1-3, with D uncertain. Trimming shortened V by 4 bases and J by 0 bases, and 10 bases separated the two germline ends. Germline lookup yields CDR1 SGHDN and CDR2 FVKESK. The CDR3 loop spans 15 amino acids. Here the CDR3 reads CASSLGDVSGNTIYF. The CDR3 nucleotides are TGTGCCAGCAGCCTGGGAGACGTCTCTGGAAACACCATATATTTT.

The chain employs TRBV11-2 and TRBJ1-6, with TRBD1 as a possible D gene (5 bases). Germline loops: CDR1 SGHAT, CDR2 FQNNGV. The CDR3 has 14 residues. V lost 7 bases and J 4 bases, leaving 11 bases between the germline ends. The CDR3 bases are TGTGCCAGCACTTTTAGGGGTTATAATTCACCCCTCCACTTT. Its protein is CASTFRGYNSPLHF.

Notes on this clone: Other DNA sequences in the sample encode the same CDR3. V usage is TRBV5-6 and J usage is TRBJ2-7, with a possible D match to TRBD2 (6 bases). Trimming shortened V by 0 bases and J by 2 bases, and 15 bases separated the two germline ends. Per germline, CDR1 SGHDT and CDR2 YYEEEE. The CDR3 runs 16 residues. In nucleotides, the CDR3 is TGTGCCAGCAGCTTGGACCGACCGGGAGTCACCTACGAGCAGTACTTC. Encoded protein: CASSLDRPGVTYEQYF.

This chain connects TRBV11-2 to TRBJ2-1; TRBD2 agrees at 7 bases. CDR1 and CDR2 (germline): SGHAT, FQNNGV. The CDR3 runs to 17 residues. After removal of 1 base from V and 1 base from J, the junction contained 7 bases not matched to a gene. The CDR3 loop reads CASSLVPSGMSYNEQFF. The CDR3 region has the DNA TGTGCCAGCAGCTTAGTCCCTAGCGGAATGTCCTACAATGAGCAGTTCTTC.

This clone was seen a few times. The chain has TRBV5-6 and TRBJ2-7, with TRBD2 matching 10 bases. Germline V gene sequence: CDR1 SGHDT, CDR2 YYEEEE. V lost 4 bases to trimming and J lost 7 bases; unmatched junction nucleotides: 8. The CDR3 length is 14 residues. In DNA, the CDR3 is TGTGCCAGCAGCCGCCGAAGCGGGAGGGTAGAGCAGTACTTC. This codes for CASSRRSGRVEQYF.

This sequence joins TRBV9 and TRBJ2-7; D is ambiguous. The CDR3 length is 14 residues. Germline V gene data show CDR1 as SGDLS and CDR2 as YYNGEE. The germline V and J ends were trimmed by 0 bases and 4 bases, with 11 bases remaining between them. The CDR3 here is CASSVDFGEYEQYF. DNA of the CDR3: TGTGCCAGCAGCGTAGATTTCGGAGAATACGAGCAGTACTTC.

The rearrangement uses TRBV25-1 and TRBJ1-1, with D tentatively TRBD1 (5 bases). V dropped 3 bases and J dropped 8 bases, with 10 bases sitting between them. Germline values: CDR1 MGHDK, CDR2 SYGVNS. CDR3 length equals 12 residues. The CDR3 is CASSDVGLEAFF. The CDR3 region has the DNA TGTGCCAGCAGTGATGTGGGACTCGAAGCTTTCTTT.

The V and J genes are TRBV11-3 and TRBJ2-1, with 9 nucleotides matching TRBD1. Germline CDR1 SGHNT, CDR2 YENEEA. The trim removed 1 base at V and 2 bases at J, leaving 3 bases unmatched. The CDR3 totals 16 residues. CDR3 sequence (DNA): TGTGCCAGCAGCTTAGCCCGGGACAGGGCCTACAATGAGCAGTTCTTC. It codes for CASSLARDRAYNEQFF.

CDR3 sequence reads: CASSGTVAGANVLTF. CDR3 bases: TGTGCCAGCAGCGGGACAGTGGCTGGGGCCAACGTCCTGACTTTC. The chain combines TRBV9 with TRBJ2-6; D perhaps matches TRBD1 (6 bases). CDR1 is SGDLS, CDR2 YYNGEE, per germline. The CDR3 has 15 amino acids. The germline V and J ends were trimmed by 3 bases and 2 bases, with 9 bases remaining between them.

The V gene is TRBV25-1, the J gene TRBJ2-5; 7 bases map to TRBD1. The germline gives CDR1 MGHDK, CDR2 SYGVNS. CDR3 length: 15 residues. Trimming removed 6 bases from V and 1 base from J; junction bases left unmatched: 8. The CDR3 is CASRAGTEIQETQYF. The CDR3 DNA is TGTGCCAGCAGGGCTGGGACAGAGATCCAAGAGACCCAGTACTTC.

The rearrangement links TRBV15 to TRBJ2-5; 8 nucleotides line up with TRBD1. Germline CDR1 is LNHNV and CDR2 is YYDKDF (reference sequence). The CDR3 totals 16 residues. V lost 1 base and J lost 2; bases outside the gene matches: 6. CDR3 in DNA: TGTGCCACCAGCAGAGGACAGGGGAGATGGCAAGAGACCCAGTACTTC. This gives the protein CATSRGQGRWQETQYF. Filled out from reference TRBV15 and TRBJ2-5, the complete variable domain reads DAMVIQNPRYQVTQFGKPVTLSCSQTLNHNVMYWYQQKSSQAPKLLFHYYDKDFNNEADTPDNFQSRRPNTSFCFLDIRSPGLGDTAMYLCATSRGQGRWQETQYFGPGTRLLVL.

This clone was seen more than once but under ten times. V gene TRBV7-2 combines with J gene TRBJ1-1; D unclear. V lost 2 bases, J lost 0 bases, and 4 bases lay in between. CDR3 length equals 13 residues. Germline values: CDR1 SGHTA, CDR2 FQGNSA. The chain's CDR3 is CASSLQVNTEAFF. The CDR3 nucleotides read TGTGCCAGCAGCTTACAGGTGAACACTGAAGCTTTCTTT. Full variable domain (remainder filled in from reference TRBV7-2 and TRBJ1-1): GAGVSQSPSNKVTEKGKDVELRCDPISGHTALYWYRQSLGQGLEFLIYFQGNSAPDKSGLPSDRFSAERTGGSVSTLTIQRTQQEDSAVYLCASSLQVNTEAFFGQGTRLTVV.